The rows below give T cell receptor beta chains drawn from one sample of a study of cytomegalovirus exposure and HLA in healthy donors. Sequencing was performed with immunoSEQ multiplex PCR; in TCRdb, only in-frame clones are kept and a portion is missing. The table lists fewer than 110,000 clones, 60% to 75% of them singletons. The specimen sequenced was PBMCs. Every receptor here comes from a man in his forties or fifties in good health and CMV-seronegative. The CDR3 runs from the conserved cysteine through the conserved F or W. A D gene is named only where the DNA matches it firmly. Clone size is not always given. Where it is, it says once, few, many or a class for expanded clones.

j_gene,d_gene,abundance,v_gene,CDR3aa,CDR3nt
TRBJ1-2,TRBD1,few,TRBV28,CASRGDWGQSNYGYTF,TGTGCCAGCAGGGGGGATTGGGGACAGTCGAACTATGGCTACACCTTC
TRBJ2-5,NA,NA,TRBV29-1,CSVDRAETQYF,TGCAGCGTTGACAGGGCGGAGACCCAGTACTTC
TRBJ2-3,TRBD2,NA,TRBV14,CASSLAGGPDTQYF,TGTGCCAGCAGCCTAGCGGGGGGGCCAGATACGCAGTATTTT
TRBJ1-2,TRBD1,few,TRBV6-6,CASRWAGGFDGYTF,TGTGCCAGCAGGTGGGCAGGGGGTTTTGATGGCTACACCTTC
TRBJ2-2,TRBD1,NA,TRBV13,CASSKWGMGQFNTGELFF,TGTGCCAGCAGTAAGTGGGGAATGGGACAGTTCAACACCGGGGAGCTGTTTTTT
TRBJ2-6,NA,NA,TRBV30,CAWSNGGSGANVLTF,TGTGCCTGGAGTAACGGGGGCTCTGGGGCCAACGTCCTGACTTTC
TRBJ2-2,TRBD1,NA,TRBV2,CASTRQGQDTGELFF,TGTGCCAGCACCAGACAGGGGCAGGACACCGGGGAGCTGTTTTTT
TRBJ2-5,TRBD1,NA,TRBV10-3,CAISESTGGGETQYF,TGTGCCATCAGTGAGTCGACAGGGGGAGGAGAGACCCAGTACTTC
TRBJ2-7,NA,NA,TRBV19,CASSLRGGSYEQYF,TGTGCCAGTAGTCTGCGCGGAGGGTCCTACGAGCAGTACTTC
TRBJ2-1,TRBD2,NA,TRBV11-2,CASSFAREAGGRQFF,TGTGCCAGCAGCTTTGCGCGGGAGGCGGGGGGGAGGCAGTTCTTC
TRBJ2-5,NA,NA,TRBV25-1,CASSEWRGPWETQYF,TGTGCCAGCAGTGAATGGAGGGGGCCATGGGAGACCCAGTACTTC
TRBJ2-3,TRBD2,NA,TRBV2,CASKREAGTDTQYF,TGTGCCAGTAAGCGGGAGGCCGGCACAGATACGCAGTATTTT
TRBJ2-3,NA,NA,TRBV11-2,CASSLVGGAGDTQYF,TGTGCCAGCAGCTTAGTTGGGGGGGCAGGAGATACGCAGTATTTT
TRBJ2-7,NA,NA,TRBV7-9,CASRETGSYEQYF,TGTGCCAGCAGAGAGACAGGATCCTACGAGCAGTACTTC
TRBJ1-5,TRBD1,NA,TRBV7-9,CASSLMTGTGTNQPQHF,TGTGCCAGCAGCCTCATGACCGGGACAGGGACAAATCAGCCCCAGCATTTT
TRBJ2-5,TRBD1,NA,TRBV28,CASTGTGQWETQYF,TGTGCCAGCACAGGGACAGGTCAATGGGAGACCCAGTACTTC
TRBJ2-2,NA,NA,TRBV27,CASSLPSFGAGELFF,NA
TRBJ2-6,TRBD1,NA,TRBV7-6,CASSLAGTAYSSGANVLTF,TGTGCCAGCAGCTTAGCGGGGACAGCTTATTCTTCTGGGGCCAACGTCCTGACTTTC
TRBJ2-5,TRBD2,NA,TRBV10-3,CAIRLGLAQETQYF,TGTGCCATCAGATTGGGACTAGCCCAAGAGACCCAGTACTTC
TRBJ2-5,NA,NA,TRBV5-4,CASTVARGQETQYF,TGTGCCAGCACTGTGGCCAGGGGCCAAGAGACCCAGTACTTC
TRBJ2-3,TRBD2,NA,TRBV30,CAWSVGTSGGADTQYF,TGTGCCTGGAGCGTAGGGACTAGCGGGGGGGCAGATACGCAGTATTTT
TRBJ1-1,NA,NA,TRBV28,CASIGGGGGTEAFF,TGTGCCAGCATTGGGGGGGGCGGCGGCACTGAAGCTTTCTTT
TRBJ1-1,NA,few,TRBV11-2,CASSRIVQARTEAFF,TGTGCCAGCAGTCGGATTGTACAGGCCCGCACTGAAGCTTTCTTT
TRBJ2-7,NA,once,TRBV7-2,CASSSTRGQYEQYF,TGTGCCAGCAGCTCAACGAGGGGACAATACGAGCAGTACTTC
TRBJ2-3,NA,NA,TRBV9,CASSYGGLRTDTQYF,TGTGCCAGCAGCTACGGGGGACTTCGCACAGATACGCAGTATTTT
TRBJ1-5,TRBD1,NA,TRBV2,CASRGPGQGDVGNQPQHF,TGTGCCAGCAGGGGACCGGGACAGGGAGACGTGGGCAATCAGCCCCAGCATTTT
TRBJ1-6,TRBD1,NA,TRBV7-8,CASSPQGARDSPLHF,TGTGCCAGCAGCCCACAGGGGGCTAGGGATTCACCCCTCCACTTT
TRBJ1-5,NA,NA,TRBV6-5,CASNEAGSNQPQHF,TGTGCCAGCAACGAGGCAGGGAGCAATCAGCCCCAGCATTTT
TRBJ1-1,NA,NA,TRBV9,CASSVLDSYTEAFF,TGTGCCAGCAGCGTTTTGGACAGTTACACTGAAGCTTTCTTT
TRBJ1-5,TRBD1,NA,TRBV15,CATSRDRGYQPQHF,TGTGCCACCAGCAGAGACAGGGGGTATCAGCCCCAGCATTTT
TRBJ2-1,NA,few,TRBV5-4,CASTLLNEQFF,TGTGCCAGCACCCTACTCAATGAGCAGTTCTTC
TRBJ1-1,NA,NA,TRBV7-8,CASSPERNTEAFF,TGTGCCAGCAGCCCAGAGCGGAACACTGAAGCTTTCTTT
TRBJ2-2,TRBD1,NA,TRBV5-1,CASSFLTGGSTGELFF,TGCGCCAGCAGCTTTTTAACAGGGGGAAGTACCGGGGAGCTGTTTTTT
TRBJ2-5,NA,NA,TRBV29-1,CSVVGGIKETQYF,TGCAGCGTAGTAGGGGGAATTAAAGAGACCCAGTACTTC
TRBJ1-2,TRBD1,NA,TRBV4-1,CASSHNTGGFDYGYTF,TGCGCCAGCAGCCATAATACAGGGGGATTCGACTATGGCTACACCTTC
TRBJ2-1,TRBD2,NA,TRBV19,CASSIAGSSGGPSSYNEQFF,TGTGCCAGTAGTATAGCAGGGAGTAGCGGGGGGCCGAGCTCCTACAATGAGCAGTTCTTC
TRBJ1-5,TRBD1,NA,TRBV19,CASSVGQGAHQPQHF,TGTGCCAGTAGTGTCGGACAGGGGGCCCATCAGCCCCAGCATTTT
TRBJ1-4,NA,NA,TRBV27,CASSRRDSYEKLFF,TGTGCCAGCAGTCGCCGGGACTCCTATGAAAAACTGTTTTTT
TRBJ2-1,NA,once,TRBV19,CASSILSGLASSYNEQFF,TGTGCCAGTAGTATTTTAAGTGGGCTCGCAAGCTCCTACAATGAGCAGTTCTTC
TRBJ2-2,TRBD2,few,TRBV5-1,CASSPGGGELFF,TGCGCCAGCAGCCCCGGGGGGGGTGAGCTGTTTTTT
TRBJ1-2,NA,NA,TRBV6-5,CASSYSNRGGYTF,TGTGCCAGCAGTTACTCGAACCGGGGAGGCTACACCTTC
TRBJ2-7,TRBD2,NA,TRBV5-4,CASSLASSGGYEQYF,TGTGCCAGCAGCTTGGCTTCTAGCGGGGGCTACGAGCAGTACTTC
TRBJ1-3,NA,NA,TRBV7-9,CASSFPDSGNTIYF,TGTGCCAGCAGCTTCCCAGATTCCGGAAACACCATATATTTT